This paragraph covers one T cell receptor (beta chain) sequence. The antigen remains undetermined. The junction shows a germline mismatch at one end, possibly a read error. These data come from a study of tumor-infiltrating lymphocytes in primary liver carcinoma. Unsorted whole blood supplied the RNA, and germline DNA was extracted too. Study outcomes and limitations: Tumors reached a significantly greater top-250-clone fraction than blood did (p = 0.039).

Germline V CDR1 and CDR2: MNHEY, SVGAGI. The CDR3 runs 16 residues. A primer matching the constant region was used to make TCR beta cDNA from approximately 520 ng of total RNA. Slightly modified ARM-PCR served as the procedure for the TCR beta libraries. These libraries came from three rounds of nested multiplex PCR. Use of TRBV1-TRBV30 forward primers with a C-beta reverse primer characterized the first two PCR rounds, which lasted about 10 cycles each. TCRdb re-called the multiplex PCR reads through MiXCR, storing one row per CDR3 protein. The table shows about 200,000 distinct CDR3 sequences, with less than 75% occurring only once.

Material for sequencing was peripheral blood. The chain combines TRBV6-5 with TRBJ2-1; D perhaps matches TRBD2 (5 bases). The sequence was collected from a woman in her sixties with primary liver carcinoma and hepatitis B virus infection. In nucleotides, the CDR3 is TGTGTCAGCAGATACGTAGCGACAAGCTCCTACAATGAGCAGTTCTTC. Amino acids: CVSRYVATSSYNEQFF.